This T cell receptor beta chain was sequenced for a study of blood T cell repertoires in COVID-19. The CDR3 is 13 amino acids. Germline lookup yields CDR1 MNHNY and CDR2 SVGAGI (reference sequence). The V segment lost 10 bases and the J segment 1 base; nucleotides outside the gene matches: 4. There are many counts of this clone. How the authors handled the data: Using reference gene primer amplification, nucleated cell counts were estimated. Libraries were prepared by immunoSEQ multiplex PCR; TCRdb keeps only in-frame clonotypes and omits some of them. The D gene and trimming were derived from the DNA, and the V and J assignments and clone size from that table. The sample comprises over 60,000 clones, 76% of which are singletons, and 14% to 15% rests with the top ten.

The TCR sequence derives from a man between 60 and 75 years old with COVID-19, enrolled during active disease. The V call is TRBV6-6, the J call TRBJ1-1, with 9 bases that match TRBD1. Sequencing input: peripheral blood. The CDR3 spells CATRGQGNTEAFF. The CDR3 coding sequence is TGTGCCACACGGGGACAGGGGAACACTGAAGCTTTCTTT.